The 9 T cell receptor beta chains in this list originate from one sample, sequenced in a study of shared clonotypes between healthy human individuals. Sequencing used immunoSEQ multiplex PCR; TCRdb keeps in-frame clones, though not all of them. The data contain 600,000 to 800,000 clones, 55% to 80% of them singletons. The sample comprised memory CD4+ T cells sorted from blood. Subset described: CD45RA-negative fraction. The receptors here all came from a woman aged 25-40 years in good health.

The V and J genes are TRBV5-6 and TRBJ2-1; 12 positions match TRBD1. Germline assignment: CDR1 SGHDT and CDR2 YYEEEE. The CDR3 has 16 amino acids. Trimming at V came to 4 bases and at J to 8 bases, leaving 10 bases not matched to a gene. CDR3 sequence: CASSHLGTGGKYEQFF. CDR3 bases: TGTGCCAGCAGCCACTTAGGGACAGGGGGCAAATATGAGCAGTTCTTC.

This chain uses TRBV6-5 with TRBJ1-5, with a possible D match to TRBD1 (6 bases). Germline V lookup: CDR1 MNHEY, CDR2 SVGAGI. V lost 3 bases and J 2 bases, leaving 11 bases between the germline ends. CDR3 length equals 15 residues. CDR3 in amino acids: CASSYSRQGNQPQHF. The CDR3 coding sequence is TGTGCCAGCAGTTATTCCAGACAGGGCAATCAGCCCCAGCATTTT.

This clone was seen a few times. The chain combines TRBV29-1 with TRBJ1-1, with a possible D match to TRBD1 (6 bases). V was clipped by 7 bases and J by 5 bases, with 11 bases between them. This CDR3 has 11 amino acids. The V gene's germline CDR1 is SQVTM and CDR2 ANQGSEA. For the CDR3, the DNA is TGCAGCGGGGCAGGGGATACTGAAGCTTTCTTT. Translation gives CSGAGDTEAFF.

The V gene is TRBV7-2, the J gene TRBJ2-7; 15 bases align to TRBD2. The CDR3 covers 16 residues. The trim removed 4 bases at V and 3 bases at J, leaving 4 bases unmatched. Germline V gene lookup returns CDR1 SGHTA and CDR2 FQGNSA. The CDR3 here is CASSSKGLAGGYEQYF. The CDR3 DNA reads TGTGCCAGCAGCTCAAAGGGACTAGCGGGAGGCTACGAGCAGTACTTC.

This rearrangement joins TRBV7-3 to TRBJ2-1, with a weak D call TRBD1 (5 bases). In germline, CDR1 is SGHTA, CDR2 FQGTGA. CDR3 length equals 11 residues. The V end lost 2 bases, the J end lost 15 bases, and 11 bases lay between the germline ends. CDR3 residues: CASSLSGIRFF. The CDR3 DNA sequence: TGTGCCAGCAGCTTATCAGGGATTCGGTTCTTC.

This clone was counted only a few times. In the same sample, other DNA sequences code for this CDR3. The genes are TRBV11-2 and TRBJ2-3; D not certain. The germline V gene encodes CDR1 SGHAT and CDR2 FQNNGV. V was pared by 4 bases and J by 3 bases, with 5 bases between. The CDR3 is 12 amino acids. CDR3: CASSSTTDTQYF. CDR3 in DNA: TGTGCCAGCAGCTCGACTACAGATACGCAGTATTTT.

The chain carries TRBV11-2 and TRBJ1-1, with D uncertain. V was trimmed by 5 bases and J by 1 base, leaving 8 bases between them. This CDR3 region has 13 residues. The germline CDR1 and CDR2 sequences are SGHAT and FQNNGV. This chain's CDR3 is CASSQRRNTEAFF. The CDR3 region has the DNA TGTGCCAGCAGCCAAAGGAGGAACACTGAAGCTTTCTTT.

This clone was counted a few times. Other DNA sequences within the sample encode an identical CDR3. This chain links TRBV11-2 with TRBJ2-5; D possibly corresponds to TRBD2 (5 bases). V gave up 1 base and J gave up 2 bases, with 14 bases separating them. Germline V CDR1 and CDR2: SGHAT, FQNNGV. The CDR3 contains 16 residues. The CDR3 bases are TGTGCCAGCAGCTTAGTTCTCGGACTGGGACAAGAGACCCAGTACTTC. The encoded protein is CASSLVLGLGQETQYF.

The rearrangement joins TRBV6-4 to TRBJ2-3; the D gene is possibly TRBD2 (6 bases). CDR1 MRHNA and CDR2 SNTAGT come from the germline V gene. V lost 4 bases and J 1 base, leaving 6 bases between the germline ends. The CDR3 runs to 13 residues. The CDR3 DNA reads as TGTGCCAGCAGTGCTAGCGGCACAGATACGCAGTATTTT. Protein product: CASSASGTDTQYF.